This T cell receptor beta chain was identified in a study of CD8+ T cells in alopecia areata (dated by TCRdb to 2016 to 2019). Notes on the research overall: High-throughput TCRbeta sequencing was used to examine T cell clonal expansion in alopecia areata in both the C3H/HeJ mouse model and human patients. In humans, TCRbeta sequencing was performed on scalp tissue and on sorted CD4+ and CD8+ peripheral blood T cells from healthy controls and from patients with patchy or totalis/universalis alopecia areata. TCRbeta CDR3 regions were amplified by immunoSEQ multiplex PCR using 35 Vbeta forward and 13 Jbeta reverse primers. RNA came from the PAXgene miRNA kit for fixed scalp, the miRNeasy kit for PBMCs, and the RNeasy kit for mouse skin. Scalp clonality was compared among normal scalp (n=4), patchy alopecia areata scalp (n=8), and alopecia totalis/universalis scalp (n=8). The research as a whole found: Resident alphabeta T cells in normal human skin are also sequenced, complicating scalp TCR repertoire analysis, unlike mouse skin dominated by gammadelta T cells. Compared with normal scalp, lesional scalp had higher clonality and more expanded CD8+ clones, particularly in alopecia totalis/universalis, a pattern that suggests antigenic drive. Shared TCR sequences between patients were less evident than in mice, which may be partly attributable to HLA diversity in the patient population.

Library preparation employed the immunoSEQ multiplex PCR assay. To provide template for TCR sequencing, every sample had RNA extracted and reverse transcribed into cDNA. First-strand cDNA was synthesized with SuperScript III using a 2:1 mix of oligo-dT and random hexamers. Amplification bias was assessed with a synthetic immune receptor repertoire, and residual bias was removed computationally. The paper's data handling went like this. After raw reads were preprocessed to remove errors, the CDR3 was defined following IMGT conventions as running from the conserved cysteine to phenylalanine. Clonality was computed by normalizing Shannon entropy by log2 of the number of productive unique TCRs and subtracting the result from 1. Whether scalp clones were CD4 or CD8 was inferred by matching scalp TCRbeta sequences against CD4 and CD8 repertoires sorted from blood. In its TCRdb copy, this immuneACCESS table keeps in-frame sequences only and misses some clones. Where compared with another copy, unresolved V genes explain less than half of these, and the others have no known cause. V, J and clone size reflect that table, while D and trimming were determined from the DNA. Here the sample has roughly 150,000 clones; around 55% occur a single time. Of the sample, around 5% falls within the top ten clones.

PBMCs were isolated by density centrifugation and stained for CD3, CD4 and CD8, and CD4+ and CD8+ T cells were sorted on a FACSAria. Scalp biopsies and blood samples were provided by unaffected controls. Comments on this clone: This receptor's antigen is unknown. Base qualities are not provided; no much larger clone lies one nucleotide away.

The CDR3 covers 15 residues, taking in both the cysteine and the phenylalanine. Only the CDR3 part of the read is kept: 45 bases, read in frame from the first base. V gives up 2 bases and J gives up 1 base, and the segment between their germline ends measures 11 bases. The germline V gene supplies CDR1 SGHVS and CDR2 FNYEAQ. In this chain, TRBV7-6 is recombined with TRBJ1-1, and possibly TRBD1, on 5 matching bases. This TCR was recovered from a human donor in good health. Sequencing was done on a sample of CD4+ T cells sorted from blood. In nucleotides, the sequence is TGTGCCAGCAGCTTATTAAGGGGCGGGAACACTGAAGCTTTCTTT. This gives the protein CASSLLRGGNTEAFF.